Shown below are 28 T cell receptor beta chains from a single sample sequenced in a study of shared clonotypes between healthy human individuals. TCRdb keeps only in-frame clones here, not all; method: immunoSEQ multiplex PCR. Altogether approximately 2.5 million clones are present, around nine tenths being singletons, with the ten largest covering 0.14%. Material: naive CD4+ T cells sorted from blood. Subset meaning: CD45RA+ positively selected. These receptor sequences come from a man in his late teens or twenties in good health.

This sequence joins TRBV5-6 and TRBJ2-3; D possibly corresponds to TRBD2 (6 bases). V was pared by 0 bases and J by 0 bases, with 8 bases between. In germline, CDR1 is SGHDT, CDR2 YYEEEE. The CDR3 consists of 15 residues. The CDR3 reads CASSLELASTDTQYF. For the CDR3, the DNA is TGTGCCAGCAGCTTGGAACTAGCTAGCACAGATACGCAGTATTTT.

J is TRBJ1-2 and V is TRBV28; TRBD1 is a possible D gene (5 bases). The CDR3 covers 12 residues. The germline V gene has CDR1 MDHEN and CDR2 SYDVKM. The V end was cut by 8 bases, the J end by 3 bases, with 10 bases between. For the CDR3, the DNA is TGTGCCAGCCTCAGGGAGTACTATGGCTACACCTTC. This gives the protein CASLREYYGYTF.

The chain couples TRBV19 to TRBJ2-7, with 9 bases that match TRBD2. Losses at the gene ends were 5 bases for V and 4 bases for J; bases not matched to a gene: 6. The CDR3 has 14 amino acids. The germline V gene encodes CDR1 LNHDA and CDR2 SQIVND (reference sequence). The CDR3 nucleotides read TGTGCCAGTAGTTCCGGGACTAGCCCATACGAGCAGTACTTC. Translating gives CASSSGTSPYEQYF.

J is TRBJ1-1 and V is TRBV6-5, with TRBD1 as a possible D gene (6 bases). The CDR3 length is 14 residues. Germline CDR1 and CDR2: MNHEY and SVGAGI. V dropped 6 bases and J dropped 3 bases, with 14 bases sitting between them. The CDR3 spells CASSRAHRDTEAFF. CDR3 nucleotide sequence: TGTGCCAGCAGCCGAGCTCACAGGGACACTGAAGCTTTCTTT.

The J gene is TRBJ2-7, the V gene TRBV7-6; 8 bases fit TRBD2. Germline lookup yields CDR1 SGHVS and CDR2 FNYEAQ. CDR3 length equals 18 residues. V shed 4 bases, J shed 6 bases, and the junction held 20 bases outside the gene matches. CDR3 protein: CASSSNPVAGLSFREQYF. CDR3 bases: TGTGCCAGCAGCTCAAATCCGGTAGCGGGACTCTCATTTCGCGAGCAGTACTTC.

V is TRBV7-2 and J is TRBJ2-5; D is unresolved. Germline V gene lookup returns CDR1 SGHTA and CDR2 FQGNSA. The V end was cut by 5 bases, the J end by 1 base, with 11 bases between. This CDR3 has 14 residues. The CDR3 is CASSITKGQETQYF. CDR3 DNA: TGTGCCAGCAGCATTACAAAGGGCCAAGAGACCCAGTACTTC.

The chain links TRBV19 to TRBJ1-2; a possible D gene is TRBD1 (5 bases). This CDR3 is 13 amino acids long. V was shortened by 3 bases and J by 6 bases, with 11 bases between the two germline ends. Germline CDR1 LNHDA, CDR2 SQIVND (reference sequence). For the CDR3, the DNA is TGTGCCAGTAGTATGTCCCAGGGAAATGGCTACACCTTC. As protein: CASSMSQGNGYTF.

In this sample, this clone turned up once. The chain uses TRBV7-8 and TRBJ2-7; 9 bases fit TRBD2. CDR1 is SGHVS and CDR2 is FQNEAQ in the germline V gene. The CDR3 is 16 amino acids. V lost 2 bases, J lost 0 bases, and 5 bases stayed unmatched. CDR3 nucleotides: TGTGCCAGCAGCTTAAGCGGGGGGCCCTCCTCCTACGAGCAGTACTTC. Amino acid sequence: CASSLSGGPSSYEQYF.

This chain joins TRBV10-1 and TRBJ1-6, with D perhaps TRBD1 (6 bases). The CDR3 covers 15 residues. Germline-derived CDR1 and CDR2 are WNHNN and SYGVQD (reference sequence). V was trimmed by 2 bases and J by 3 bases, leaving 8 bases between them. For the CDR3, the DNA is TGCGCCAGCAGTGAGACAGGGTTCTATAATTCACCCCTCCACTTT. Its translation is CASSETGFYNSPLHF.

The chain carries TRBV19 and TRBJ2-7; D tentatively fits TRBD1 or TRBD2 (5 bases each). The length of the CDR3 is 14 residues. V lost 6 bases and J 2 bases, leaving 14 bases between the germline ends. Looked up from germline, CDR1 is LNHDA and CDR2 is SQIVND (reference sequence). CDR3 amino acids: CASSIRDGTYEQYF. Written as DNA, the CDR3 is TGTGCCAGTAGCATCCGGGACGGGACCTACGAGCAGTACTTC.

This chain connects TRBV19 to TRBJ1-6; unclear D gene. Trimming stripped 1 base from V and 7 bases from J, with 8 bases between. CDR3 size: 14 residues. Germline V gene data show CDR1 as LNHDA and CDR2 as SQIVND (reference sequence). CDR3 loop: CASSIAQLNSPLHF. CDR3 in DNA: TGTGCCAGTAGTATAGCACAGCTGAATTCACCCCTCCACTTT.

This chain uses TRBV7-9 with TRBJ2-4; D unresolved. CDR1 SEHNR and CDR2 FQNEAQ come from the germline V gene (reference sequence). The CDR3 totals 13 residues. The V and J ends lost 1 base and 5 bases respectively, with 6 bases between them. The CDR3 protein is CASSLVGENIQYF. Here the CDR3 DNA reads TGTGCCAGCAGCTTAGTTGGTGAAAACATTCAGTACTTC.

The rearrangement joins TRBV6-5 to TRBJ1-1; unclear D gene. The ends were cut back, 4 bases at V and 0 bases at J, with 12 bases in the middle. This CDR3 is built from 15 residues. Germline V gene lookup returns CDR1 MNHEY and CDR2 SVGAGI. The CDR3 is CASSWERAVNTEAFF. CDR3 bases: TGTGCCAGCAGTTGGGAACGCGCGGTGAACACTGAAGCTTTCTTT.

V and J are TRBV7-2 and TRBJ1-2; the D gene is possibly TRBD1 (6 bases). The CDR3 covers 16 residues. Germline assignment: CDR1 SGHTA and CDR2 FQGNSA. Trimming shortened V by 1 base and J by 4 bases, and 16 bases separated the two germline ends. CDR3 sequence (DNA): TGTGCCAGCAGCTTAGTAGGGACCGGACAGACCTATGGCTACACCTTC. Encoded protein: CASSLVGTGQTYGYTF.

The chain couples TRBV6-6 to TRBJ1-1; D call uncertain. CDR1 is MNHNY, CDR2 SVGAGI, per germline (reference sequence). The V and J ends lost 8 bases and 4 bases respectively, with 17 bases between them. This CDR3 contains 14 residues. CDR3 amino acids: CASSVQAAGTEAFF. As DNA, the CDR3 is TGTGCCAGCTCGGTCCAGGCCGCCGGCACTGAAGCTTTCTTT.

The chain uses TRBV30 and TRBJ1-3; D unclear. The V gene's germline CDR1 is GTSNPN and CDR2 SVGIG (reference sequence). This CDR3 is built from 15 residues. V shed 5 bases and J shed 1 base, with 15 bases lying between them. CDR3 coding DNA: TGTGCCTGGGACCCAGGCCGCAGATCTGGAAACACCATATATTTT. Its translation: CAWDPGRRSGNTIYF.

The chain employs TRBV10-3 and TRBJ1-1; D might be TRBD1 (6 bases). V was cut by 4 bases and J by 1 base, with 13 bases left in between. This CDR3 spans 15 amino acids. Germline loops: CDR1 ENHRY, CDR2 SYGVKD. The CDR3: CAISGTVPGNTEAFF. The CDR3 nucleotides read TGTGCCATCAGTGGGACAGTCCCCGGGAACACTGAAGCTTTCTTT.

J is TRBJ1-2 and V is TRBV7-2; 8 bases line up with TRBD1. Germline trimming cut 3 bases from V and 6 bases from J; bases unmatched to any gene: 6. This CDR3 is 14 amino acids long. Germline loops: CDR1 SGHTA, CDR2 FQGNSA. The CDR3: CASSLRGRGHGYTF. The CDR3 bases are TGTGCCAGCAGCTTGAGGGGCAGGGGGCATGGCTACACCTTC.

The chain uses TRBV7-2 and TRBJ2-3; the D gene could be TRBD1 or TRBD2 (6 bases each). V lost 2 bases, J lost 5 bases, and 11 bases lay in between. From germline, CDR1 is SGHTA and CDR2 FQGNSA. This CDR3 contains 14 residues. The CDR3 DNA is TGTGCCAGCAGCTTAAGAGGGGGGATAGATACGCAGTATTTT. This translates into CASSLRGGIDTQYF.

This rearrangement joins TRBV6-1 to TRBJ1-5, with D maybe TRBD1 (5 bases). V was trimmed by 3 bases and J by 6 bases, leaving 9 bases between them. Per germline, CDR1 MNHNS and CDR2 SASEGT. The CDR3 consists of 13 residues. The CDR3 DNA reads TGTGCCAGCAGTGAGGGGCTTAGTCAGCCCCAGCATTTT. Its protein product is CASSEGLSQPQHF.

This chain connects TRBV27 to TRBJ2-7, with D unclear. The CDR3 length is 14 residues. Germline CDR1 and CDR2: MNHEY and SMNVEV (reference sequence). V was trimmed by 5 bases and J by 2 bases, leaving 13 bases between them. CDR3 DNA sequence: TGTGCCAGCAGTCCATTCGGGCCTCCCTACGAGCAGTACTTC. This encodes CASSPFGPPYEQYF.

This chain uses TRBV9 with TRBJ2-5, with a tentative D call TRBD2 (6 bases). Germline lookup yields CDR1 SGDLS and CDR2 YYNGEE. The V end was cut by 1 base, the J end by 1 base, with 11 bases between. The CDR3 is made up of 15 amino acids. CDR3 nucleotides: TGTGCCAGCAGCGTAAATGCGGGACCCCAAGAGACCCAGTACTTC. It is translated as CASSVNAGPQETQYF.

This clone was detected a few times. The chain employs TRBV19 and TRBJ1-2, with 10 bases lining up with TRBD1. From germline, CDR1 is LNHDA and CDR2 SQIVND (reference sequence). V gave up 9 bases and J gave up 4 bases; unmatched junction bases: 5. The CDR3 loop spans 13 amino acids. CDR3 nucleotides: TGTGCCAGCCTCGACAGGGGGCTCTATGGCTACACCTTC. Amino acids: CASLDRGLYGYTF.

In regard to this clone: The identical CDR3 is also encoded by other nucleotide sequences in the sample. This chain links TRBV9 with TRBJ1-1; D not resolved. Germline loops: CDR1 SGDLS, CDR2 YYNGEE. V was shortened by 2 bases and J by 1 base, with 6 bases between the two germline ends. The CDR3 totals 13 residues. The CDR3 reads CASSVVANTEAFF. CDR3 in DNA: TGTGCCAGCAGCGTGGTGGCGAACACTGAAGCTTTCTTT.

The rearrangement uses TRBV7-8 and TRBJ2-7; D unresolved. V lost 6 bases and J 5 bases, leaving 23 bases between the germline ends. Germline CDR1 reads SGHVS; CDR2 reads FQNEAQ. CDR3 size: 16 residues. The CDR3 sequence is CASSHSPRLGSDEQYF. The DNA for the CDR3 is TGTGCCAGCAGTCATAGTCCGAGGCTAGGTTCGGACGAGCAGTACTTC.

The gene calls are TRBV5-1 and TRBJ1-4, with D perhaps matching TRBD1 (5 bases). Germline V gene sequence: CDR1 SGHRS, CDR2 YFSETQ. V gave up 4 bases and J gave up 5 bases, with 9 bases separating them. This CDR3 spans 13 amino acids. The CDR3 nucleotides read TGCGCCAGCAGCACGGGGCGGAATGAAAAACTGTTTTTT. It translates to CASSTGRNEKLFF.

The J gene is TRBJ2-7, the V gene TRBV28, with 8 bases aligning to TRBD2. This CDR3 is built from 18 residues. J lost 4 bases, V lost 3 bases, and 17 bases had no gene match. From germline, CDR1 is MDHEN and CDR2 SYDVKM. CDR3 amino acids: CASSFSLILSGGGYEQYF. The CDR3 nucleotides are TGTGCCAGCAGTTTTAGTTTAATTCTAAGCGGGGGCGGATACGAGCAGTACTTC.

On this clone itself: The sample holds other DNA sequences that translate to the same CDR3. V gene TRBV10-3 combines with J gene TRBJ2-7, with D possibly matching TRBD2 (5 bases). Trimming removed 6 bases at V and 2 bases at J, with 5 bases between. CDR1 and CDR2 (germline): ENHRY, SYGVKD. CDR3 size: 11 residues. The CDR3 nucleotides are TGTGCCATCAGCGGGACCTACGAGCAGTACTTC. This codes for CAISGTYEQYF.